The T cell receptor (beta chain) described here comes from a study of T cells after yellow fever vaccination. About the study: Where fractions had low cell numbers, libraries were prepared from them with the SMART-Seq v4 Ultra Low Input RNA kit. Notes on the study in general: The appearance of a small share of clonotypes in both CD4 and CD8 compartments was observed.

TCRdb re-derived calls from the 5' RACE reads in MiXCR, one entry per CDR3 protein. The sample consists of about 340,000 distinct CDR3 sequences, about 4% of them appearing once. A remark on this clonotype: What it binds is not known.

CDR1 and CDR2 from the germline V gene are SEHNR and FQNEAQ (reference sequence). Trimming shortened V by 5 bases and J by 7 bases, and 8 bases separated the two germline ends. There are 11 residues in the CDR3. The chain combines TRBV7-9 with TRBJ1-2; D is ambiguous. The sequenced sample was PBMCs, obtained 5 days after the yellow fever booster vaccination. The sequence was obtained from a man aged 18 to 29 who received the YFV17D yellow fever vaccine. The CDR3 DNA sequence: TGTGCCAGCAGCGCTATGGTTGGCTACACCTTC. Amino acids: CASSAMVGYTF.